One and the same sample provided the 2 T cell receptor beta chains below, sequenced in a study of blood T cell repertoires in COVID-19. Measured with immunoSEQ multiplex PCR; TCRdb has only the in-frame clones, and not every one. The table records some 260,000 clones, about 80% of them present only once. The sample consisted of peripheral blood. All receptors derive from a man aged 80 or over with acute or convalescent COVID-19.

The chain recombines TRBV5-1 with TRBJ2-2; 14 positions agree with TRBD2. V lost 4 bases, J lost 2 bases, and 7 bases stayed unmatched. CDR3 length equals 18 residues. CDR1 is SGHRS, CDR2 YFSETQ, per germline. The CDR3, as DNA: TGCGCCAGCAGCCTTACCGGACTAGCGGGGGGCAACACCGGGGAGCTGTTTTTT. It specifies CASSLTGLAGGNTGELFF.

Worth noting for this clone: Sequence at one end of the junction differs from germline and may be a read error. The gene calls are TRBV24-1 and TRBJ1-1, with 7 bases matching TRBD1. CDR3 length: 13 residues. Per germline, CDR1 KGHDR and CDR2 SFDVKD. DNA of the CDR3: TGTGCCACCAGTGATTTGCGGGCTCAGGGGGTAGTCTTT. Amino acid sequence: CATSDLRAQGVVF.